Here is one T cell receptor beta chain with its context. This entry comes from a study of OX40 agonist ivuxolimab in advanced cancers. Study background: All patients had ivuxolimab intravenously every 2 weeks at 0.01 to 10 mg/kg. Past anti-PD-1, anti-PD-L1 or anti-CTLA-4 therapy was accepted, and 30% to 50% had received some.

The CDR3 is made up of 13 amino acids. In germline, CDR1 is SQVTM, CDR2 ANQGSEA. V lost 7 bases to trimming and J lost 1 base; unmatched junction nucleotides: 5. The table came from immunoSEQ multiplex PCR; TCRdb's copy has only in-frame clones and leaves some out. Found here are roughly 70,000 clones, roughly 87% of them singletons; the top ten hold under 4.5%. The V gene is TRBV29-1, the J gene TRBJ1-1, with 8 bases aligning to TRBD1. The TCR sequence derives from an adult with an advanced solid tumor such as melanoma, head and neck, liver or kidney cancer. The input for sequencing was CD4+ or CD8+ T cells sorted from blood, taken in a trial of the OX40 agonist ivuxolimab. The CDR3 region is CSASGQGNTEAFF. The DNA for the CDR3 is TGCAGCGCAAGCGGACAGGGGAACACTGAAGCTTTCTTT.